This T cell receptor beta chain was sequenced during a study of blood T cell repertoires in COVID-19. Study context: COVID-19 samples, acute and convalescent, were from the United States, Italy and Spain.

Authors' analysis steps: It was from reference gene primer amplification that nucleated cell counts were estimated. Sequenced by immunoSEQ multiplex PCR; TCRdb stores in-frame clones only, minus some. V and J calls and clone size are those listed in that table; D and trimming were worked out from the DNA. The sample lists approximately 67,000 clones, over 80% seen once, with 7.3% in the top ten. This clone has just one count. CDR3 length: 15 residues. The V and J ends lost 4 bases and 5 bases, in that order; junction bases with no gene match: 10. Germline CDR1 LGHDT, CDR2 YNNKEL (reference sequence). The V and J genes are TRBV3-1 (or the pseudogene TRBV3-2) and TRBJ1-2, with 7 bases identical to TRBD1. The receptor comes from a human donor in a cohort sampled during active COVID-19. Material for sequencing was peripheral blood. The CDR3 bases are TGTGCCAGCAGCCCAGATGCAGGGGGTTCATATGGCTACACCTTC. It yields the protein CASSPDAGGSYGYTF.